A selection of T cell receptor beta chains follows, all from one sample in a study of blood T cells in healthy people across ages. Each CDR3 protein is one row after TCRdb ran MiXCR on the 5' RACE reads. Of over 1.5 million distinct CDR3 sequences listed, 49% are singletons. Sequenced input: blood. Receptor source: a woman in her thirties or forties in good health. CDR3s include the opening cysteine and the closing phenylalanine or tryptophan. The order of the fields is D gene, V gene, J gene, clone size, CDR3 DNA, CDR3 protein. The D gene is left open where the match is weak. Not all rows give a size; the values are once, few, many and, for expanded clones, a class.

D gene: .; V gene: TRBV11-2; J gene: TRBJ2-7; clone size: .; CDR3 DNA: TGTGCCAGCAGCTTAATTAGGGGGGGGCTGGACAATGAGCAGTACTTC; CDR3 protein: CASSLIRGGLDNEQYF
D gene: .; V gene: TRBV20-1; J gene: TRBJ2-7; clone size: .; CDR3 DNA: TGCAGTGCTACCGGGGGGACAACCTACGAGCAGTACTTC; CDR3 protein: CSATGGTTYEQYF
D gene: TRBD2; V gene: TRBV5-1; J gene: TRBJ2-5; clone size: few; CDR3 DNA: TGCGCCAGCAATATGGTAGCGGGCCACCAAGAGACCCAGTACTTC; CDR3 protein: CASNMVAGHQETQYF
D gene: .; V gene: TRBV5-1; J gene: TRBJ2-4; clone size: few; CDR3 DNA: TGCGCCAGCAGCTTGGAGTTGGGTCAGGGAAACATTCAGTACTTC; CDR3 protein: CASSLELGQGNIQYF
D gene: TRBD2; V gene: TRBV5-1; J gene: TRBJ2-3; clone size: few; CDR3 DNA: TGCGCCAGCAGCCCCACCCTAGCGGGGGGGTTTACAGATACGCAGTATTTT; CDR3 protein: CASSPTLAGGFTDTQYF
D gene: TRBD1; V gene: TRBV3-1; J gene: TRBJ1-2; clone size: few; CDR3 DNA: TGTGCCAGCAGCCAAGATCTACAGGGGAGTCGCTATGGCTACACCTTC; CDR3 protein: CASSQDLQGSRYGYTF
D gene: .; V gene: TRBV7-3; J gene: TRBJ1-6; clone size: .; CDR3 DNA: TGTGCCAGCAGCTTAGGTCAGGGACCCAATTCACCCCTCCACTTT; CDR3 protein: CASSLGQGPNSPLHF
D gene: .; V gene: TRBV3-1; J gene: TRBJ2-6; clone size: .; CDR3 DNA: TGTGCCAGCAGCCAATGGGCAGGGTCTACTTCTGGGGCCAACGTCCTGACTTTC; CDR3 protein: CASSQWAGSTSGANVLTF
D gene: .; V gene: TRBV9; J gene: TRBJ1-1; clone size: .; CDR3 DNA: TGTGCCAGCAGCGCGGACCCATTTCCCGTGTCTGAAGCTTTCTTT; CDR3 protein: CASSADPFPVSEAFF
D gene: TRBD2; V gene: TRBV4-3; J gene: TRBJ2-1; clone size: .; CDR3 DNA: TGCGCCAGCAGCCGCCGACTAGCGGGGGGTTCTGAAGTTCAATACAATGAGCAGTTCTTC; CDR3 protein: CASSRRLAGGSEVQYNEQFF
D gene: .; V gene: TRBV14; J gene: TRBJ2-5; clone size: .; CDR3 DNA: TGTGCCAGCAGCCAAGACGGACTGCCGCTAGAGACCCAGTACTTC; CDR3 protein: CASSQDGLPLETQYF